A selection of T cell receptor beta chains follows, all from one sample in a study of shared clonotypes between healthy human individuals. Method: immunoSEQ multiplex PCR; TCRdb's copy keeps in-frame clones and lacks some. Of hundreds of thousands of clones listed, around 74% are singletons. The sample was memory CD4+ T cells sorted from blood. Receptor source: a woman under 40 in good health. CDR3s include the opening cysteine and the closing phenylalanine or tryptophan. A D gene is named only where the DNA matches it firmly. Rows may omit the clone size; those that give it use once, few, many or a size class.

D	V	J	size	CDR3	DNA
.	TRBV5-1	TRBJ1-2	.	CASSLEGIGAGYTF	TGCGCCAGCAGCTTGGAGGGGATTGGAGCGGGCTACACCTTC
TRBD2	TRBV28	TRBJ2-3	.	CASSPPSRGVAGGGDTQYF	TGTGCCAGCAGTCCACCCTCCCGGGGGGTAGCGGGAGGAGGGGATACGCAGTATTTT
.	TRBV5-1	TRBJ2-3	.	CASSLGGTADTQYF	TGCGCCAGCAGCTTGGGGGGAACCGCAGATACGCAGTATTTT
.	TRBV28	TRBJ2-2	.	CASSALGSRHPSNTGELFF	TGTGCCAGCAGTGCCCTAGGGTCCAGACATCCCTCGAACACCGGGGAGCTGTTTTTT
.	TRBV11-2	TRBJ2-1	.	CASNQGQFEQFF	TGTGCCAGCAACCAAGGACAGTTTGAGCAGTTCTTC
.	TRBV28	TRBJ1-5	.	CASSLHQPQHF	TGTGCCAGCAGTCTCCATCAGCCCCAGCATTTT
.	TRBV5-8	TRBJ1-2	.	CASSFGTQGNYGYTF	TGTGCCAGCAGCTTCGGGACACAGGGAAACTATGGCTACACCTTC
.	TRBV7-9	TRBJ1-2	.	CASSFVGPLRGYTF	TGTGCCAGCAGCTTCGTCGGGCCTCTTAGGGGCTACACCTTC
.	TRBV2	TRBJ1-5	many	CASTATRNQPQHF	TGTGCCAGCACCGCGACACGAAATCAGCCCCAGCATTTT
.	TRBV2	TRBJ2-1	once	CASSEVSYRRVAYNEQFF	TGTGCCAGCAGTGAAGTTTCTTACAGGCGGGTCGCCTACAATGAGCAGTTCTTC
.	TRBV9	TRBJ2-7	.	CASSVGDILYEQYF	TGTGCCAGCAGCGTAGGGGACATTCTCTACGAGCAGTACTTC
TRBD1	TRBV6-6	TRBJ1-5	once	CASSYGPGQQNQPQHF	TGTGCCAGCAGTTACGGGCCGGGACAGCAAAATCAGCCCCAGCATTTT
.	TRBV6-1	TRBJ1-2	.	CASSEANSLGSHGYTF	TGTGCCAGCAGTGAAGCAAACTCCTTGGGGAGTCATGGCTACACCTTC
.	TRBV27	TRBJ1-1	.	CASSPKTGVPMNTEAFF	TGTGCCAGCAGTCCAAAGACGGGGGTGCCGATGAACACTGAAGCTTTCTTT
TRBD1	TRBV28	TRBJ1-1	once	CASSAQQGSLTAFF	TGTGCCAGCAGCGCTCAACAGGGGAGCCTTACTGCTTTCTTT
.	TRBV2	TRBJ1-1	.	CASRSVSAGNTEAFF	TGTGCCAGCAGATCAGTGTCAGCCGGCAACACTGAAGCTTTCTTT
TRBD2	TRBV7-9	TRBJ2-2	.	CASSLSGSITGELFF	TGTGCCAGCAGCTTAAGCGGGAGTATCACCGGGGAGCTGTTTTTT
.	TRBV2	TRBJ1-2	.	CASSGQNYGYTF	TGTGCCAGCAGTGGTCAGAACTATGGCTACACCTTC
.	TRBV11-3	TRBJ1-1	few	CASKEGTEAFF	TGTGCCAGCAAGGAGGGCACTGAAGCTTTCTTT
.	TRBV28	TRBJ1-1	.	CASTIGGRSTEAFF	TGTGCCAGCACCATCGGCGGCCGGAGCACTGAAGCTTTCTTT
.	TRBV7-6	TRBJ2-1	once	CASSLSGRHNEQFF	TGTGCCAGCAGCTTATCCGGGAGACACAATGAGCAGTTCTTC
TRBD1	TRBV5-1	TRBJ1-1	.	CASSGGQANTEAFF	TGCGCCAGCAGCGGGGGACAGGCTAACACTGAAGCTTTCTTT
.	TRBV5-1	TRBJ1-4	once	CASSLARGATNEKLFF	TGCGCCAGCAGCTTGGCCCGCGGGGCAACTAATGAAAAACTGTTTTTT
.	TRBV5-1	TRBJ2-7	.	CASSLEAGTAIEQYF	TGCGCCAGCAGCTTGGAGGCCGGGACGGCGATTGAGCAGTACTTC
TRBD2	TRBV28	TRBJ2-1	few	CASSFGGTTYNEQFF	TGTGCCAGCAGTTTTGGCGGGACTACCTACAATGAGCAGTTCTTC
TRBD1	TRBV29-1	TRBJ1-1	.	CSVEGNRGTEAFF	TGCAGCGTGGAGGGAAACAGGGGGACTGAAGCTTTCTTT
TRBD1	TRBV10-2	TRBJ1-1	.	CASRRPGTGRFTEAFF	TGCGCCAGCAGGAGACCCGGGACAGGGAGGTTCACTGAAGCTTTCTTT
.	TRBV19	TRBJ2-5	few	CASSRLAQETQYF	TGTGCCAGTAGTCGATTGGCCCAAGAGACCCAGTACTTC
TRBD1	TRBV28	TRBJ2-5	.	CASSSPSGQGEETQYF	TGTGCCAGCAGTTCTCCCTCCGGACAGGGGGAAGAGACCCAGTACTTC
.	TRBV10-2	TRBJ2-5	.	CASREGFQETQYF	TGCGCCAGCAGGGAGGGGTTCCAAGAGACCCAGTACTTC
TRBD1	TRBV5-6	TRBJ2-1	.	CASSLTYRGQGEQFF	TGTGCCAGCAGTTTGACCTATAGGGGGCAGGGTGAGCAGTTCTTC
TRBD2	TRBV10-3	TRBJ2-2	few	CAISESAGVNTGELFF	TGTGCCATCAGTGAGTCGGCGGGAGTAAACACCGGGGAGCTGTTTTTT
TRBD1	TRBV7-9	TRBJ2-5	.	CASSLNRGAETQYF	TGTGCCAGCAGCTTAAACAGGGGAGCAGAGACCCAGTACTTC
.	TRBV4-1	TRBJ2-5	few	CASSRGAAPTQETQYF	TGCGCCAGCAGCCGTGGAGCGGCACCTACCCAAGAGACCCAGTACTTC
.	TRBV7-2	TRBJ1-1	.	CASSLLNSNTEAFF	TGTGCCAGCAGCTTGTTGAATTCGAACACTGAAGCTTTCTTT
.	TRBV5-1	TRBJ2-1	.	CASSPQVGHEQFF	TGCGCCAGCAGCCCCCAAGTCGGACATGAGCAGTTCTTC
.	TRBV5-1	TRBJ2-1	.	CASSAPSDEQFF	TGCGCCAGCAGCGCCCCGTCGGATGAGCAGTTCTTC
.	TRBV11-3	TRBJ2-1	.	CASSLGPTTNEQFF	TGTGCCAGCAGCTTAGGCCCGACGACTAATGAGCAGTTCTTC
.	TRBV28	TRBJ2-7	.	CASSLVGMGQYF	TGTGCCAGCAGTTTAGTGGGGATGGGGCAGTACTTC
.	TRBV7-6	TRBJ2-2	.	CASSLASTITGELFF	TGTGCCAGCAGCTTAGCTAGCACGATCACCGGGGAGCTGTTTTTT
TRBD1	TRBV6-5	TRBJ2-2	.	CASRKQGANTGELFF	TGTGCCAGCAGAAAACAGGGGGCGAACACCGGGGAGCTGTTTTTT
.	TRBV5-1	TRBJ1-4	.	CASSPLGEVNEKLFF	TGCGCCAGCAGCCCACTCGGCGAGGTTAATGAAAAACTGTTTTTT
TRBD1	TRBV7-3	TRBJ2-7	few	CASSFGQGEQYF	TGTGCCAGCAGCTTTGGACAGGGCGAGCAGTACTTC
TRBD1	TRBV27	TRBJ1-1	.	CASSSRDSNTEAFF	TGTGCCAGCAGTTCCCGGGACAGTAACACTGAAGCTTTCTTT
TRBD2	TRBV19	TRBJ2-7	.	CASTMTSASYEQYF	TGTGCCAGTACTATGACTAGCGCGTCCTACGAGCAGTACTTC
.	TRBV27	TRBJ1-1	.	CASSFAARVNTEAFF	TGTGCCAGCAGTTTCGCGGCTAGGGTGAACACTGAAGCTTTCTTT
TRBD1	TRBV4-1	TRBJ1-5	many	CASSPGQGDQPQHF	TGCGCCAGCAGCCCGGGACAGGGGGATCAGCCCCAGCATTTT
.	TRBV5-7	TRBJ1-4	few	CASSPEGLREKLFF	TGTGCCAGCAGCCCAGAGGGCCTCCGGGAAAAACTGTTTTTT
.	TRBV6-1	TRBJ1-5	.	CATDISSYSNQPQHF	TGTGCCACTGACATTTCAAGTTATAGCAATCAGCCCCAGCATTTT
TRBD1	TRBV2	TRBJ2-7	.	CASKGTAYEQYF	TGTGCCAGCAAGGGGACAGCCTACGAGCAGTACTTC
TRBD1	TRBV6-1	TRBJ1-1	.	CASSRDRENTEAFF	TGTGCCAGCAGTCGGGACAGGGAGAACACTGAAGCTTTCTTT
TRBD1	TRBV7-7	TRBJ2-7	.	CASSFGTGGGYEQYF	TGTGCCAGCAGCTTTGGGACAGGGGGCGGCTACGAGCAGTACTTC
.	TRBV18	TRBJ1-2	once	CASSQANYGYTF	TGTGCCAGCTCACAGGCAAACTATGGCTACACCTTC
.	TRBV7-2	TRBJ2-3	many	CASSLALLSTDTQYF	TGTGCCAGCAGCTTAGCGCTCCTTAGCACAGATACGCAGTATTTT